This is a list of T cell receptor beta chains from one sample in a study of T cell responses to AZD1222 COVID-19 vaccine. Here immunoSEQ multiplex PCR was the method, and the copy in TCRdb shows in-frame clones only, minus some. The sample holds more than 95,000 clones; over 90% are singletons and the top ten take around 5%. The specimen was peripheral blood, collected on day 0 of AZD1222 vaccination. These receptors all stem from an adult in good health. The CDR3 runs from the conserved cysteine through the conserved F or W. Each record gives: V gene, CDR3 length, clone size, J gene, D gene, CDR3 DNA, CDR3 protein. D genes are given only for firm matches. Not every row has a clone size; where given, it reads once, few, many or a size class.

V gene: TRBV2; CDR3 length: 13; clone size: once; J gene: TRBJ2-7; D gene: -; CDR3 DNA: TGTGCCAGCAGTGAACGGACGCTCTACGAGCAGTACTTC; CDR3 protein: CASSERTLYEQYF
V gene: TRBV5-5; CDR3 length: 15; clone size: -; J gene: TRBJ2-1; D gene: -; CDR3 DNA: TGTGCCAGCAGGTATAGCTTCTCACAAGTGAATGAGCAGTTCTTC; CDR3 protein: CASRYSFSQVNEQFF
V gene: TRBV2; CDR3 length: 15; clone size: -; J gene: TRBJ1-1; D gene: -; CDR3 DNA: TGTGCCAGCAGTGATGGGTTCCAGGGACGGACTGAAGCTTTCTTT; CDR3 protein: CASSDGFQGRTEAFF
V gene: TRBV18; CDR3 length: 14; clone size: -; J gene: TRBJ2-7; D gene: TRBD2; CDR3 DNA: TGTGCCAGCTCCGACCGGACTAGAAGCTACGAGCAGTACTTC; CDR3 protein: CASSDRTRSYEQYF
V gene: TRBV5-1; CDR3 length: 15; clone size: -; J gene: TRBJ2-7; D gene: -; CDR3 DNA: TGCGCCAGCAGCTTGACTGGCAGGGGGGACTACGAGCAGTACTTC; CDR3 protein: CASSLTGRGDYEQYF
V gene: TRBV18; CDR3 length: 11; clone size: -; J gene: TRBJ1-2; D gene: -; CDR3 DNA: TGTGCCAGCTCCCCAGGGGATGGCTACACCTTC; CDR3 protein: CASSPGDGYTF
V gene: TRBV7-2; CDR3 length: 14; clone size: -; J gene: TRBJ2-7; D gene: -; CDR3 DNA: TGTGCCAGCAGCTCCCAGGGAGGAGATTGGGGCCGGTACTTC; CDR3 protein: CASSSQGGDWGRYF
V gene: TRBV9; CDR3 length: 16; clone size: -; J gene: TRBJ2-2; D gene: -; CDR3 DNA: TGTGCCAGCAGCGATACGGGGCCCTTAAGGGCCGGGGAGCTGTTTTTT; CDR3 protein: CASSDTGPLRAGELFF
V gene: TRBV7-2; CDR3 length: 15; clone size: -; J gene: TRBJ2-7; D gene: -; CDR3 DNA: TGTGCCAGCAGTCCCGGCGGGACCCTTAGGTACGAGCAGTACTTC; CDR3 protein: CASSPGGTLRYEQYF
V gene: TRBV24-1; CDR3 length: 15; clone size: -; J gene: TRBJ2-1; D gene: TRBD2; CDR3 DNA: TGTGCCACCAGCGCTAGCGGGAGGGTGTACAATGAGCAGTTCTTC; CDR3 protein: CATSASGRVYNEQFF
V gene: TRBV6-5; CDR3 length: 15; clone size: -; J gene: TRBJ2-7; D gene: -; CDR3 DNA: TGTGCCAGCAGAACCCAGGCTTGGGCGGGGAACGAGCAGTACTTC; CDR3 protein: CASRTQAWAGNEQYF
V gene: TRBV2; CDR3 length: 16; clone size: once; J gene: TRBJ2-1; D gene: -; CDR3 DNA: TGTGCCAGCACCCAAGAGGGCGGGGCATCCTACAATGAGCAGTTCTTC; CDR3 protein: CASTQEGGASYNEQFF
V gene: TRBV27; CDR3 length: 11; clone size: -; J gene: TRBJ2-7; D gene: -; CDR3 DNA: TGTGCCAGCAGCTACCGGGCCGTCGAGTACTTC; CDR3 protein: CASSYRAVEYF
V gene: TRBV11-2; CDR3 length: 16; clone size: few; J gene: TRBJ1-6; D gene: -; CDR3 DNA: TGTGCCAGCAGCGACGAGGGGGTATCCTATAATTCACCCCTCCACTTT; CDR3 protein: CASSDEGVSYNSPLHF
V gene: TRBV7-8; CDR3 length: 17; clone size: -; J gene: TRBJ1-2; D gene: TRBD1; CDR3 DNA: TGTGCCAGCAGCCTAGAAGACAGGGAGATGTTTAGCTATGGCTACACCTTC; CDR3 protein: CASSLEDREMFSYGYTF
V gene: TRBV24-1; CDR3 length: 14; clone size: -; J gene: TRBJ2-1; D gene: -; CDR3 DNA: TGTGCCACCAGAGGGACCTCTTCCTACAATGAGCAGTTCTTC; CDR3 protein: CATRGTSSYNEQFF
V gene: TRBV7-9; CDR3 length: 12; clone size: -; J gene: TRBJ1-5; D gene: -; CDR3 DNA: TGTGCCAGCAGCTTAGAGGACCTGCCCCAGCATTTT; CDR3 protein: CASSLEDLPQHF
V gene: TRBV6-5; CDR3 length: 12; clone size: -; J gene: TRBJ1-2; D gene: -; CDR3 DNA: TGTGCCAGCAGTACGGGTGCCTATGGCTACACCTTC; CDR3 protein: CASSTGAYGYTF
V gene: TRBV7-9; CDR3 length: 14; clone size: once; J gene: TRBJ1-1; D gene: -; CDR3 DNA: TGTGCCAGCAGCTTAGCAGGAGGGAACACTGAAGCTTTCTTT; CDR3 protein: CASSLAGGNTEAFF
V gene: TRBV25-1; CDR3 length: 15; clone size: -; J gene: TRBJ1-2; D gene: TRBD1; CDR3 DNA: TGTGCCAGCAGTGAAACACGTCGGGACAGATATGGCTACACCTTC; CDR3 protein: CASSETRRDRYGYTF
V gene: TRBV2; CDR3 length: 14; clone size: -; J gene: TRBJ1-2; D gene: TRBD1; CDR3 DNA: TGTGCCAGCAGGGAGGACAGGGTATCATATGGCTACACCTTC; CDR3 protein: CASREDRVSYGYTF
V gene: TRBV4-1; CDR3 length: 17; clone size: -; J gene: TRBJ2-1; D gene: -; CDR3 DNA: TGCGCCAGCAGCCAGACATCAGTCGGGGAGTCGTTATATGAGCAGTTCTTC; CDR3 protein: CASSQTSVGESLYEQFF
V gene: TRBV28; CDR3 length: 17; clone size: once; J gene: TRBJ2-3; D gene: TRBD2; CDR3 DNA: TGTGCCAGCAGTGCCACTCGACTAGCGGGGGTTACAGATACGCAGTATTTT; CDR3 protein: CASSATRLAGVTDTQYF
V gene: TRBV27; CDR3 length: 16; clone size: once; J gene: TRBJ2-7; D gene: TRBD1; CDR3 DNA: TGTGCCAGCAGTCTACTAGGACAGGGGGCGATCCACGAGCAGTACTTC; CDR3 protein: CASSLLGQGAIHEQYF
V gene: TRBV20-1; CDR3 length: 12; clone size: -; J gene: TRBJ1-1; D gene: -; CDR3 DNA: TGCAGTGCTAGTGGGGGCCCGGCTGAAGCTTTCTTT; CDR3 protein: CSASGGPAEAFF
V gene: TRBV28; CDR3 length: 13; clone size: once; J gene: TRBJ1-6; D gene: TRBD1; CDR3 DNA: TGTGCCAGCAGTTTAGCCCGGACAGGAGCCCTCCACTTT; CDR3 protein: CASSLARTGALHF
V gene: TRBV29-1; CDR3 length: 13; clone size: -; J gene: TRBJ1-2; D gene: -; CDR3 DNA: TGCAGCGTTGATTTTGGACCGGACTATGGCTACACCTTC; CDR3 protein: CSVDFGPDYGYTF
V gene: TRBV7-2; CDR3 length: 15; clone size: once; J gene: TRBJ1-2; D gene: TRBD1; CDR3 DNA: TGTGCCAGCAGCTTAATGGACAGGGGTAACTATGGCTACACCTTC; CDR3 protein: CASSLMDRGNYGYTF
V gene: TRBV18; CDR3 length: 17; clone size: -; J gene: TRBJ2-2; D gene: TRBD1; CDR3 DNA: TGTGCCAGCTCACCACCGATTGGACAGGGCGTCACCGGGGAGCTGTTTTTT; CDR3 protein: CASSPPIGQGVTGELFF
V gene: TRBV5-1; CDR3 length: 13; clone size: -; J gene: TRBJ1-2; D gene: -; CDR3 DNA: TGCGCCAGCAGTTCCGGGACCGTTCCTGGCTACACCTTC; CDR3 protein: CASSSGTVPGYTF
V gene: TRBV19; CDR3 length: 16; clone size: once; J gene: TRBJ2-2; D gene: TRBD2; CDR3 DNA: TGTGCCACCTCACCCATAGCGGGAGGGCCCGCCGGGGAGCTGTTTTTT; CDR3 protein: CATSPIAGGPAGELFF